Listed here is a single T cell receptor (beta chain). Its antigen target is currently unknown. One base away there is no much larger clone; base qualities are not given. The sample originates from a study of T cell responses to AZD1222 COVID-19 vaccine (dated by TCRdb to about 2021). About the investigation overall: AZD1222 recipients given second doses at about 4 weeks or at about 12 weeks were pooled, since spike-specific TCR depth and breadth were not found to differ between the two schedules. TCR sequencing was performed for about 250 trial participants, of whom about 200 were given two doses of AZD1222 and around 25 were given two doses of MenACWY control vaccine. Trial participants were enrolled by age into subgroups of 18-55, 56-69 and 70-plus years, and 148, 28 and 57 TCR-sequenced participants, respectively, were included in these subgroups.

What the work shows at the level of the full study, not this receptor alone: Because no day 14 peak-response samples were available, repertoires were characterized only after the peak T cell response. CD4 TCRs associated with the vaccine covered the entire spike protein, and the dominant responses were in regions 160-218 and 743-854. Conclusions about previously exposed vaccinees are limited, since just 5 to 7 AZD1222 recipients were seropositive for SARS-CoV-2 at baseline. Reportedly, almost half of the unique spike-specific TCRs recognized epitopes lying outside the regions that are mutated in the B.1.351 and B.1.1.7 variants. After two AZD1222 doses, both the breadth and the depth of spike-specific TCRs were significantly higher than at day 0 and than in MenACWY recipients. The 56-69-year group was small, and its depth increase did not reach significance, likely because of low power. Most participants were white British and females outnumbered males, and the authors suggested that clonal diversity may have been underestimated.

Interpreted using the paper, the time point label stands for: baseline before first vaccination. Samples from vaccinated people were obtained from the UK trials COV001 and COV002, which included a single-blind randomized controlled phase 2/3 trial of AZD1222 (ChAdOx1 nCoV-19) in healthy adults. For TCRbeta chain sequencing, PBMC samples were collected from trial participants at day 0 and at day 28 after the second dose. The CDR3 regions of human TCRbeta chains were analyzed by immunosequencing. Regarding the original processing steps: Repertoire TCRs were matched against a reference library of SARS-CoV-2-specific TCRs generated with the MIRA antigen-specificity platform. Breadth was defined as the fraction of unique TCRs that were SARS-CoV-2-associated. Depth was defined as the fraction of total T cells that were SARS-CoV-2-associated. Using the MIRA data, every spike-specific TCR was mapped to the spike region that the TCR reacted to and assigned to either a CD4 or a CD8 class. Log10-transformed breadth and depth values were compared by one-way ANOVA with Sidak's multiple comparisons tests. TCRdb stores this immuneACCESS table with in-frame sequences only. Part of the clones is absent; in the studies checked, under half of the shortfall reflects unresolved V genes, and no reason is known for the rest. Clone size and the V and J calls come from that table; the DNA yielded D and trimming. The sample yields 140,000 to 150,000 clones; about 90% were counted once. The ten largest make up 5.2% of the sample.

Reading from cysteine to phenylalanine, the CDR3 counts 17 amino acids. The kept DNA is CDR3 alone, 51 bases in frame from the first base. V gives up 3 bases and J gives up 1 base, and the segment between their germline ends measures 18 bases. From the germline V gene (reference sequence), CDR1 is SEHNR and CDR2 is FQNEAQ. The receptor comes from an adult in good health. The chain employs TRBV7-9 and TRBJ1-1; TRBD1 is a weak D gene call, 5 bases matching. Sequencing used peripheral blood, obtained on day 0 of AZD1222 vaccination. CDR3 sequence: CASSFHPGMAQNTEAFF. The bases read TGTGCCAGCAGCTTTCACCCAGGGATGGCGCAGAACACTGAAGCTTTCTTT. The CDR3 plus the reference TRBV7-9 and TRBJ1-1 genes for the other parts give the full variable domain: DTGVSQNPRHKITKRGQNVTFRCDPISEHNRLYWYRQTLGQGPEFLTYFQNEAQLEKSRLLSDRFSAERPKGSFSTLEIQRTEQGDSAMYLCASSFHPGMAQNTEAFFGQGTRLTVV.